Below, 2 T cell receptor beta chains from the same sample are listed, as sequenced in a study of T cells in Graves' hyperthyroidism and ophthalmopathy. Amplified regions were TCR beta CDR3 sequences from RNA transcripts. In the first-round RT-PCR of the TCR CDR3, the HTBI primer set was used. TCRdb independently ran MiXCR on the multiplex PCR reads; one entry per CDR3 protein. The sample consists of a few hundred thousand distinct CDR3 sequences, about a sixth of them appearing once. The sample consisted of blood. These TCRs come from a woman under 40 with Graves' hyperthyroidism.

The chain recombines TRBV27 with TRBJ1-5, with 7 bases matching TRBD1. V shed 6 bases, J shed 4 bases, and the junction held 6 bases outside the gene matches. The germline V gene encodes CDR1 MNHEY and CDR2 SMNVEV (reference sequence). This CDR3 is 14 amino acids long. The CDR3 DNA reads as TGTGCCAGCAGAGAGGGGGCGATGAATCAGCCCCAGCATTTT. This encodes CASREGAMNQPQHF.

About this clonotype itself: Possible read error: a much larger clone is one base away. V gene TRBV28 combines with J gene TRBJ2-5; 7 bases are a match to TRBD2. Germline assignment: CDR1 MDHEN and CDR2 SYDVKM. The CDR3 totals 15 residues. CDR3 sequence (DNA): TGTGCCAGCAGTTTGGCTAGCGGAACTCAAGGGACCCAGTACTTC. Protein: CASSLASGTQGTQYF.